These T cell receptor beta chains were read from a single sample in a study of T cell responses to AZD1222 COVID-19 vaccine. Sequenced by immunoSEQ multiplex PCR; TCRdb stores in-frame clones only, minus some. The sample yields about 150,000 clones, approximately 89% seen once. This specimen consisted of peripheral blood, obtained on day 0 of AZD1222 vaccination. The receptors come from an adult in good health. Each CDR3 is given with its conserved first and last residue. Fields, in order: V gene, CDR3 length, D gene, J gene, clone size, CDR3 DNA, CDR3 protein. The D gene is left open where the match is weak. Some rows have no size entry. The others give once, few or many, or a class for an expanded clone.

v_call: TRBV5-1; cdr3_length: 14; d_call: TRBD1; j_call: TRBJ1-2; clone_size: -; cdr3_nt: TGCGCCAGCAGCTTTTCACAGGGGCTCTATGGCTACACCTTC; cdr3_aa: CASSFSQGLYGYTF
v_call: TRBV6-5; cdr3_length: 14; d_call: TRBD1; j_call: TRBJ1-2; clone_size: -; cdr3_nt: TGTGCCAGCAGGCCAGACAGGGTAAAGGGTGGCTACACCTTC; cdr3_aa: CASRPDRVKGGYTF
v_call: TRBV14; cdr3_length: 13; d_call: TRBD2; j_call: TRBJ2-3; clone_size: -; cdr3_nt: TGTGCCAGCGGACTAGCGGGCACAGATACGCAGTATTTT; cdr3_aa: CASGLAGTDTQYF
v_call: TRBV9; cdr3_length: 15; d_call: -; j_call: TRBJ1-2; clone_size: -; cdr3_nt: TGTGCCAGCAGCGCGGCAAGGACGGCTGCTTATGGCTACACCTTC; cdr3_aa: CASSAARTAAYGYTF
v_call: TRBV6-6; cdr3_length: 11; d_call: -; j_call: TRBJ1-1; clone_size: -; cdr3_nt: TGTGCCAGCAGTGAGGACGGCAAAGCTTTCTTT; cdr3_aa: CASSEDGKAFF
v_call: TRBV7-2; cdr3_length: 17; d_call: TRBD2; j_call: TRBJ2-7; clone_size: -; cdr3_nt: TGTGCCAGCAGCTTAGAGGGGACTAGCGGGGGGGCCCACGAGCAGTACTTC; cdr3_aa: CASSLEGTSGGAHEQYF
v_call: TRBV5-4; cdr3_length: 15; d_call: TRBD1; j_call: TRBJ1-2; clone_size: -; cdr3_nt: TGTGCCAGCAGCTCCTGGACAGGCCTTAACTATGGCTACACCTTC; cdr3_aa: CASSSWTGLNYGYTF
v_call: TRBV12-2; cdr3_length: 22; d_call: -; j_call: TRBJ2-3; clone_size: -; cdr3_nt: TGTGCAAGTCGCTTATATCGTCACGGTAGGGAAACGACAGCTAGGGGCACAGATACGCAGTATTTT; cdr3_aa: CASRLYRHGRETTARGTDTQYF
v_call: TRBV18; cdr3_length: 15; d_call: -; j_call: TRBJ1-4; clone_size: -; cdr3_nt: TGTGCCAGCTCACCGCGACAGGCAATGGACGAAAAACTGTTTTTT; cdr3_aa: CASSPRQAMDEKLFF
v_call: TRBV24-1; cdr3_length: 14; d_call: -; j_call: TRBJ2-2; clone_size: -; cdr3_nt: TGTGCCACCAGTGACCATAGAGGCACCGGGGAGCTGTTTTTT; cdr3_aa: CATSDHRGTGELFF
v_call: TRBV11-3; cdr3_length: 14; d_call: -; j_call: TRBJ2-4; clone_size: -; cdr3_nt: TGTGCCAGCAGCTTAACAGGGGCGGGACACATTCAGTACTTC; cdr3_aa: CASSLTGAGHIQYF
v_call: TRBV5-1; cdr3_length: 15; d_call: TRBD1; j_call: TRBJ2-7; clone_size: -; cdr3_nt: TGCGCCAGCAGCTTCGGGACAGGGGGGTCCTACGAGCAGTACTTC; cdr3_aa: CASSFGTGGSYEQYF
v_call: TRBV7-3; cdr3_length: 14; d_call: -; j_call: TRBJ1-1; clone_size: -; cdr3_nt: TGTGCCAGCAGCTTACGGGGGATGAACACTGAAGCTTTCTTT; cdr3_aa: CASSLRGMNTEAFF
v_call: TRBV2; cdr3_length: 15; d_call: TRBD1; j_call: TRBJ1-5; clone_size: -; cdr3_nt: TGTGCCAGCAGTGGGGGACAGGGCGGCAATCAGCCCCAGCATTTT; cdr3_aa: CASSGGQGGNQPQHF
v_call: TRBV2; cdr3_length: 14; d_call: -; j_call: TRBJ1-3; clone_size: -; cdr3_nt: TGTGCCAGCAGTGATGTAGCGCTGTCAGTTACCATATATTTT; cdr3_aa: CASSDVALSVTIYF
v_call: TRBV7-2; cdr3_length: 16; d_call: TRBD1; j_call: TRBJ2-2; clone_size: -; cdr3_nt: TGTGCCAGCAGCCTAGGGGGCGCGGTACAGTCCGGGGAGCTGTTTTTT; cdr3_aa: CASSLGGAVQSGELFF
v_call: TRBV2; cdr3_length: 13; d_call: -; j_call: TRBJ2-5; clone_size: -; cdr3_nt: TGTGCCAGCAAACCCCGCGAAGGAGAGACCCAGTACTTC; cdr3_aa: CASKPREGETQYF
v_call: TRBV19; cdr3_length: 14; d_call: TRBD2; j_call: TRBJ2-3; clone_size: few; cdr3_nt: TGTGCCAGTAGCCTAGCGGGGGGGCCTGGTACGCAGTATTTT; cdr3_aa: CASSLAGGPGTQYF
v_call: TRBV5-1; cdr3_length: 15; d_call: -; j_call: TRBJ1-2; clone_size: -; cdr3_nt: TGCGCCAGCAGCTTGGACGCCGCGGGGACGGGTGGCTACACCTTC; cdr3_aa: CASSLDAAGTGGYTF
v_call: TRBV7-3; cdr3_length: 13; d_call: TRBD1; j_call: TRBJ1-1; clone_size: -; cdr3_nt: TGTGCCAGCAGCGCCGGGCAGACAGGGGAAGCTTTCTTT; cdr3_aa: CASSAGQTGEAFF
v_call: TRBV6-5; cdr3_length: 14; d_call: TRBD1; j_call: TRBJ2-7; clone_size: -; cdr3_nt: TGTGCCAGCACGAGGGGACAGGGGGCAGGCGAGCAGTACTTC; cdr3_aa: CASTRGQGAGEQYF
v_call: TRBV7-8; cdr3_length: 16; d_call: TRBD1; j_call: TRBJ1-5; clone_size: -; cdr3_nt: TGTGCCAGCGGTCCAAACAGGGGTGCCCTAAATCAGCCCCAGCATTTT; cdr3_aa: CASGPNRGALNQPQHF
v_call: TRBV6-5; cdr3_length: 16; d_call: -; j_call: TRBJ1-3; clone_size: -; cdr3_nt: TGTGCCAGCAGTTACTCAGGAGGGATCGCTGGAAACACCATATATTTT; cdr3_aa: CASSYSGGIAGNTIYF
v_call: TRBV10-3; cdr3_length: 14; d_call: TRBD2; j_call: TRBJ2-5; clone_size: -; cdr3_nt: TGTGCCGTGGGTGCAGCGGGGGGCGGAGAGACCCAGTACTTC; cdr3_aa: CAVGAAGGGETQYF
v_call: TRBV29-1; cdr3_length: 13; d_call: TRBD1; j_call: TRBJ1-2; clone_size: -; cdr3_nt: TGCTCCGGGGGGGACAGCCCTAACTATGGCTACACCTTC; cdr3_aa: CSGGDSPNYGYTF
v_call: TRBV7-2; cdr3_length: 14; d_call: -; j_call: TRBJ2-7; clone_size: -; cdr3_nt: TGTGCCAGCAGCTCGTTGCGGACTACCTACGAGCAGTACTTC; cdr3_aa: CASSSLRTTYEQYF
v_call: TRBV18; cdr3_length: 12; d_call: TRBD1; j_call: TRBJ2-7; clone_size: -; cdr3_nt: TGTGCCAGCTCACCGACAGGGGGGGAGCAGTACTTC; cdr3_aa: CASSPTGGEQYF
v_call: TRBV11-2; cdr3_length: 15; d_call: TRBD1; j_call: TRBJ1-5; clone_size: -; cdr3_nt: TGTGCCAGCAGCCAACTACAGGGGGCGAATCAGCCCCAGCATTTT; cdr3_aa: CASSQLQGANQPQHF
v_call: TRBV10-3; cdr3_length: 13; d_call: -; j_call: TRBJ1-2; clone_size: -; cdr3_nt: TGTGCCATCAGTGAGGCTGGGTTGAGCGGCTACACCTTC; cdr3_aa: CAISEAGLSGYTF
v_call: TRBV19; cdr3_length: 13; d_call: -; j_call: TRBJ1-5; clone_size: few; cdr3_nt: TGTGCCAGTAGTTTGAAGGGCAGGGCGGCCCAGCATTTT; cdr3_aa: CASSLKGRAAQHF
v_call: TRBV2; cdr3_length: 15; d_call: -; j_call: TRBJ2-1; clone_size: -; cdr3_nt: TGTGCCAGCAGTCCTACTCCGTACAGGGTCAATGAGCAGTTCTTC; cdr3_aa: CASSPTPYRVNEQFF
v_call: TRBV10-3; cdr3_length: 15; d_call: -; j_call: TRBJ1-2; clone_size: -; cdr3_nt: TGTGCCATCAGTGAAACAGTGGATGGGAACTATGGCTACACCTTC; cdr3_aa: CAISETVDGNYGYTF
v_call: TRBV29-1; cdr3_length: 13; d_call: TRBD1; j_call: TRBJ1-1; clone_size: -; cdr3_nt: TGCAGCGTCGCGACAGGGGCGAGGGATGGAGCTTTCTTT; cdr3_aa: CSVATGARDGAFF
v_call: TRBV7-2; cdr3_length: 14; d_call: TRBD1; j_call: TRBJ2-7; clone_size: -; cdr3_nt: TGTGCCAGCAGCTTAGGAGGGGGCTCGGACGAGCAGTACTTC; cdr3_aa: CASSLGGGSDEQYF
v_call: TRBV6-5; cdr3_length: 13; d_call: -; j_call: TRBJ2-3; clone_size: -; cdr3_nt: TGTGCCAGCGGGGGGGCTAGCCTGGGTACGCAGTATTTT; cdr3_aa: CASGGASLGTQYF
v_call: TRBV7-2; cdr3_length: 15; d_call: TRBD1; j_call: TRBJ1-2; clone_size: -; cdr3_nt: TGTGCCAGCAGCTTAGGGGGACAGGGGGCTTATGGCTACACCTTC; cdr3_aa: CASSLGGQGAYGYTF
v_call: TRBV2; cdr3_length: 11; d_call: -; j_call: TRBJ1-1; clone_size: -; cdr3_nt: TGTGCCAGCATAGAGTACACTGAAGCTTTCTTT; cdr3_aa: CASIEYTEAFF
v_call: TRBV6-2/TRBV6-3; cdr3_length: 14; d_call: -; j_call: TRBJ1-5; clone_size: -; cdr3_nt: TGTGCCAGCAGTTATGCAGGGTTTAGGCAGCCCCAGCATTTT; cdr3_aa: CASSYAGFRQPQHF
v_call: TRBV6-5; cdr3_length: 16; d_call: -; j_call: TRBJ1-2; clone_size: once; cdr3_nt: TGTGCCAGCAGTTACACCCATTACGAAGGGGACTATGGCTACACCTTC; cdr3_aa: CASSYTHYEGDYGYTF